This entry is about one T cell receptor (beta chain). Assay: immunoSEQ multiplex PCR; the TCRdb copy retains only in-frame clones and omits some. The sample shows around 60,000 clones, about 91% of them seen only once. The entry originates in a study of blood T cell repertoires in COVID-19. V was pared by 4 bases and J by 0 bases, with 8 bases of the junction left unmatched. CDR1 is SGHRS and CDR2 is YFSETQ in the germline V gene. This CDR3 spans 16 amino acids. The sequenced sample was peripheral blood. This sequence joins TRBV5-1 and TRBJ1-1, with 8 nucleotides matching TRBD1. This receptor was taken from a man aged 55 to 70 with acute or convalescent COVID-19. The CDR3 spells CASSGGTGVLNTEAFF. For the CDR3, the DNA is TGCGCCAGCAGCGGAGGGACAGGAGTATTGAACACTGAAGCTTTCTTT. The full variable domain, rest sourced from reference TRBV5-1 and TRBJ1-1, is KAGVTQTPRYLIKTRGQQVTLSCSPISGHRSVSWYQQTPGQGLQFLFEYFSETQRNKGNFPGRFSGRQFSNSRSEMNVSTLELGDSALYLCASSGGTGVLNTEAFFGQGTRLTVV.